One and the same sample provided the 27 T cell receptor beta chains below, sequenced in a study of T cell changes during pregnancy in multiple sclerosis. Only in-frame clones appear in the TCRdb table, and some are missing; sequencing was by immunoSEQ multiplex PCR. The sample has about 67,000 clones, more than 85% seen once. This sample comprised peripheral blood, obtained in the second trimester of pregnancy. The source of these receptors is a female donor with multiple sclerosis, enrolled in a pregnancy study.

The chain joins TRBV7-9 to TRBJ2-7, with D possibly being TRBD1 (6 bases). The CDR3 is 15 amino acids. Trimming removed 2 bases from V and 2 bases from J, with 13 bases in between. Germline CDR1 is SEHNR and CDR2 is FQNEAQ (reference sequence). The DNA for the CDR3 is TGTGCCAGCAGCTTATATGCAGGGGAAACCTACGAGCAGTACTTC. Protein sequence: CASSLYAGETYEQYF.

CDR3 DNA: TGTGCCAGCAGTTACTCTGTGACAGGGTCCCACACCTTC. This gives the protein CASSYSVTGSHTF. The rearrangement links TRBV6-6 to TRBJ1-2; 7 nucleotides match TRBD1. The germline gives CDR1 MNHNY, CDR2 SVGAGI (reference sequence). This CDR3 is built from 13 residues. The ends lost 0 bases at V and 12 bases at J; junction bases unmatched: 7.

This clone showed up just once. The chain employs TRBV15 and TRBJ1-1, with unresolved D. Germline CDR1 and CDR2: LNHNV and YYDKDF (reference sequence). Trimming took 0 bases from V and 3 from J, leaving 11 bases between them. The CDR3 runs 15 residues. DNA of the CDR3: TGTGCCACCAGCAGAGATGTGGCCACCTACACTGAAGCTTTCTTT. Protein: CATSRDVATYTEAFF. Full variable domain (missing parts from reference TRBV15 and TRBJ1-1): DAMVIQNPRYQVTQFGKPVTLSCSQTLNHNVMYWYQQKSSQAPKLLFHYYDKDFNNEADTPDNFQSRRPNTSFCFLDIRSPGLGDTAMYLCATSRDVATYTEAFFGQGTRLTVV.

A few counts support this clone. This sequence joins TRBV14 and TRBJ2-3; TRBD2 is a possible D gene (6 bases). CDR3 size: 14 residues. V dropped 6 bases and J dropped 0 bases, with 10 bases sitting between them. Germline CDR1 and CDR2: SGHDN and FVKESK. CDR3 bases: TGTGCCAGCAGTCGGGGGTTAAGCACAGATACGCAGTATTTT. As protein: CASSRGLSTDTQYF.

DNA for the CDR3: TGCGCCAGCAGCCAAGATGAGGCGAATCAGCCCCAGCATTTT. It encodes CASSQDEANQPQHF. The chain is built from TRBV4-1 and TRBJ1-5; D remains unclear. Germline CDR1 MGHRA, CDR2 YSYEKL. The CDR3 has 14 amino acids. Trimming took off 0 bases at V and 4 bases at J, with 7 bases between the two ends.

V gene TRBV5-6 combines with J gene TRBJ2-1; D is uncertain. CDR1 is SGHDT and CDR2 is YYEEEE in the germline V gene. Between the trimmed V and J ends, which lost 1 base and 4 bases, there was a span of 15 bases. The CDR3 loop spans 16 amino acids. CDR3 residues: CASSLYPEGGYNEQFF. The DNA of the CDR3 is TGTGCCAGCAGCTTGTATCCGGAAGGCGGATACAATGAGCAGTTCTTC.

This chain joins TRBV9 and TRBJ2-7, with 10 bases matching TRBD2. V gave up 0 bases and J gave up 7 bases; unmatched junction bases: 13. CDR3 size: 17 residues. Per the germline V gene, CDR1 is SGDLS and CDR2 is YYNGEE. The CDR3 spells CASSVGPSLAGVGEQYF. The CDR3, as DNA: TGTGCCAGCAGCGTAGGTCCCAGTCTAGCGGGAGTGGGTGAGCAGTACTTC.

Only one count was recorded for this clone. The chain combines TRBV7-3 with TRBJ1-6; D is undetermined. Germline CDR1 and CDR2: SGHTA and FQGTGA. V gave up 5 bases and J gave up 4 bases, with 15 bases separating them. The CDR3 is made up of 16 amino acids. The CDR3 nucleotides are TGTGCCAGCAGCCAAGGTGGCGGTCTTTATAATTCACCCCTCCACTTT. Its translation is CASSQGGGLYNSPLHF.

The rearrangement joins TRBV14 to TRBJ2-1; 11 bases are a match to TRBD1. This CDR3 is 14 amino acids long. Trimming took 4 bases from V and 8 from J; bases not matched to a gene: 4. Per the germline V gene, CDR1 is SGHDN and CDR2 is FVKESK. The CDR3 here is CASSRWTGGYEQFF. The CDR3 DNA is TGTGCCAGCAGCCGGTGGACAGGGGGCTATGAGCAGTTCTTC.

The chain combines TRBV5-1 with TRBJ2-7, with 8 bases fitting TRBD1. Germline V gene data show CDR1 as SGHRS and CDR2 as YFSETQ. The CDR3 extends over 14 amino acids. V was clipped by 5 bases and J by 0 bases; unmatched bases: 4. The CDR3 DNA reads as TGCGCCAGCAGATGGACAGGGAGCTCCTACGAGCAGTACTTC. This gives the protein CASRWTGSSYEQYF. The full variable domain, completed using reference TRBV5-1 and TRBJ2-7, is KAGVTQTPRYLIKTRGQQVTLSCSPISGHRSVSWYQQTPGQGLQFLFEYFSETQRNKGNFPGRFSGRQFSNSRSEMNVSTLELGDSALYLCASRWTGSSYEQYFGPGTRLTVT.

The chain is built from TRBV27 and TRBJ1-1, with D tentatively TRBD1 (6 bases). V gave up 5 bases and J gave up 4 bases, with 17 bases separating them. CDR3 length: 15 residues. Germline CDR1 reads MNHEY; CDR2 reads SMNVEV (reference sequence). For the CDR3, the DNA is TGTGCCAGCAGTATACAGGGTTATGGGGGCACTGAAGCTTTCTTT. This encodes CASSIQGYGGTEAFF.

This chain links TRBV7-2 with TRBJ2-1; possibly TRBD2 for D (5 bases). The CDR3 runs to 16 residues. CDR1 is SGHTA, CDR2 FQGNSA, per germline. Trimming took off 5 bases at V and 0 bases at J, with 14 bases between the two ends. This CDR3 reads CASSPEGRSSYNEQFF. The CDR3 DNA is TGTGCCAGCAGCCCCGAGGGCAGGAGCTCCTACAATGAGCAGTTCTTC.

The chain links TRBV11-2 to TRBJ1-2; D is unresolved. Looked up from germline, CDR1 is SGHAT and CDR2 is FQNNGV. CDR3 size: 17 residues. Trimming shortened V by 0 bases and J by 1 base, and 15 bases separated the two germline ends. CDR3 in amino acids: CASSLDPAVSRNYGYTF. CDR3 DNA: TGTGCCAGCAGCTTAGATCCAGCCGTTAGCCGTAACTATGGCTACACCTTC.

The CDR3 reads CASNGDKNTEAFF. DNA of the CDR3: TGTGCCAGCAACGGGGACAAGAACACTGAAGCTTTCTTT. The chain carries TRBV2 and TRBJ1-1; D perhaps matches TRBD1 (6 bases). CDR3 length equals 13 residues. V was pared by 7 bases and J by 1 base, with 10 bases between. Germline V gives CDR1 SNHLY, CDR2 FYNNEI.

V gene TRBV6-1 combines with J gene TRBJ1-5; 9 bases match TRBD1. Germline V lookup: CDR1 MNHNS, CDR2 SASEGT. V lost 6 bases, J lost 7 bases, and 7 bases stayed unmatched. The CDR3 runs 14 residues. The DNA of the CDR3 is TGTGCCAGCAGCGTGGAGGACAGGGGACAGCCCCAGCATTTT. This codes for CASSVEDRGQPQHF.

This clone was seen just once. The rearrangement uses TRBV9 and TRBJ2-2; perhaps TRBD2 as D (6 bases). The CDR3 contains 15 residues. V lost 4 bases and J 2 bases, leaving 12 bases between the germline ends. Per the germline V gene, CDR1 is SGDLS and CDR2 is YYNGEE. The CDR3 bases are TGTGCCAGCAGCCTGCGGGACGGTAACACCGGGGAGCTGTTTTTT. Translating gives CASSLRDGNTGELFF.

The chain has TRBV18 and TRBJ1-5; D perhaps matches TRBD1 (5 bases). V was clipped by 2 bases and J by 5 bases, with 10 bases between them. The CDR3 is made up of 14 amino acids. CDR1 KGHSH and CDR2 LQKENI come from the germline V gene. CDR3 coding DNA: TGTGCCAGCTCACCAGGGTTAGGGGATCAGCCCCAGCATTTT. It encodes CASSPGLGDQPQHF.

The chain carries TRBV21-1 and TRBJ2-7; no check of the table's D call, TRBD1, against the DNA was made. TRBV21-1 is annotated as a pseudogene. The CDR3 spans 17 residues. This chain's CDR3 is CASSKVGTGPLSYEQYF. The CDR3 region has the DNA TGTGCCAGCAGCAAAGTCGGGACAGGGCCCCTTTCCTACGAGCAGTACTTC.

This rearrangement joins TRBV13 to TRBJ1-1, with 9 positions matching TRBD1. CDR1 is PRHDT and CDR2 is FYEKMQ in the germline V gene (reference sequence). The CDR3 loop spans 14 amino acids. V shed 5 bases, J shed 8 bases, and the junction held 9 bases outside the gene matches. This CDR3 is CASSPGTGLTEAFF. For the CDR3, the DNA is TGTGCCAGCAGCCCCGGGACAGGGTTGACCGAAGCTTTCTTT.

V usage is TRBV7-2 and J usage is TRBJ2-1, with 10 bases matching TRBD2. Germline V CDR1 and CDR2: SGHTA, FQGNSA. J lost 4 bases, V lost 7 bases, and 10 bases had no gene match. The CDR3 is made up of 16 amino acids. The CDR3 region has the DNA TGTGCCAGCACGCTAGCGAGCGGGAGGGTATACAATGAGCAGTTCTTC. It yields the protein CASTLASGRVYNEQFF. Combining the CDR3 with reference TRBV7-2 and TRBJ2-1 gives the whole variable domain GAGVSQSPSNKVTEKGKDVELRCDPISGHTALYWYRQSLGQGLEFLIYFQGNSAPDKSGLPSDRFSAERTGGSVSTLTIQRTQQEDSAVYLCASTLASGRVYNEQFFGPGTRLTVL.

The CDR3 loop is CASSDSGQGDYGYTF. In DNA form, the CDR3 reads TGTGCCAGCAGTGACTCGGGCCAGGGCGACTATGGCTACACCTTC. The J gene is TRBJ1-2, the V gene TRBV6-4, with a tentative D call TRBD1 (5 bases). Per germline, CDR1 MRHNA and CDR2 SNTAGT. Trimming pared 0 bases from V and 3 bases from J, leaving 11 bases between. CDR3 length equals 15 residues.

This clone was counted only a few times. The chain uses TRBV30 and TRBJ1-6; 10 bases fit TRBD1. V gave up 3 bases and J gave up 9 bases; unmatched junction bases: 14. CDR3 length: 17 amino acids. From germline, CDR1 is GTSNPN and CDR2 SVGIG (reference sequence). The CDR3 sequence is CAWREGTGVKWGSPLHF. The CDR3, as DNA: TGTGCCTGGAGAGAAGGGACAGGGGTAAAATGGGGTTCACCCCTCCACTTT.

This clone was found once. This chain joins TRBV6-1 and TRBJ2-5; 9 positions agree with TRBD2. Germline lookup yields CDR1 MNHNS and CDR2 SASEGT. J gave up 4 bases and V 6 bases, and 3 bases lay outside the gene matches. CDR3 length equals 13 residues. The CDR3 DNA sequence: TGTGCCAGCAGAGGGACTAGCCCAGAGACCCAGTACTTC. Translation gives CASRGTSPETQYF.

The CDR3 loop is CASSAGTSGNEQFF. The CDR3 DNA reads TGTGCCAGCAGCGCCGGGACTAGCGGCAATGAGCAGTTCTTC. V gene TRBV7-3 combines with J gene TRBJ2-1; 11 positions agree with TRBD2. The CDR3 has 14 amino acids. With 5 bases clipped from V and 6 bases from J, the junction kept 3 bases outside the gene matches. Looked up from germline, CDR1 is SGHTA and CDR2 is FQGTGA.

The genes are TRBV11-2 and TRBJ2-3, with TRBD1 identical over 8 bases. V shed 1 base and J 2 bases; nucleotides not matched to a gene: 2. The CDR3 has 15 amino acids. From germline, CDR1 is SGHAT and CDR2 FQNNGV. The CDR3 nucleotides read TGTGCCAGCAGCTTAGGACAGGGGTCCACAGATACGCAGTATTTT. Translated, it gives CASSLGQGSTDTQYF.

This chain connects TRBV6-5 to TRBJ2-5; 10 bases agree with TRBD1. CDR3 length equals 15 residues. Germline V CDR1 and CDR2: MNHEY, SVGAGI. V was pared by 5 bases and J by 9 bases, with 12 bases of the junction left unmatched. The CDR3 region has the DNA TGTGCCAGCAGTCGAAAGGGACAGGGGTTTTGGGCCCAGTACTTC. Amino acid sequence: CASSRKGQGFWAQYF.

DNA for the CDR3: TGTGCTAGTGGTTTCTCGTTAGCTGAGACCCAGTACTTC. This encodes CASGFSLAETQYF. The chain joins TRBV12-5 to TRBJ2-5; D is unclear. V lost 3 bases and J lost 5, with 10 bases in between. The germline gives CDR1 LGHNT, CDR2 FRNRAP. This CDR3 region has 13 residues.